This T cell receptor (beta chain) was observed in a study of CD8 T cells in ankylosing spondylitis. Study observations and caveats: Earlier studies detected some motif variants in reactive arthritis synovial fluid and blood. Several highly homologous variants made up a TCR beta motif, and this motif appeared characteristic of ankylosing spondylitis blood.

A note on this clonotype: The antigen is not known.

For TCR beta, libraries came from quantitative 5'-RACE with molecular barcodes. One entry per CDR3 protein, called by TCRdb with MiXCR from the 5' RACE reads. The table includes more than 400,000 distinct CDR3 sequences, less than 6% detected once. The source is a male donor with ankylosing spondylitis. Material for sequencing was blood, either unsorted or a sorted T cell fraction (not recorded which).

The CDR3 reads CASSPLGTAGRDTEAFF. In DNA form, the CDR3 reads TGTGCCAGCTCACCACTGGGGACAGCTGGAAGGGACACTGAAGCTTTCTTT. The chain carries TRBV18 and TRBJ1-1, with 7 bases lining up with TRBD1. The CDR3 runs to 17 residues. V lost 1 base and J lost 3; bases outside the gene matches: 11. Germline CDR1 and CDR2: KGHSH and LQKENI.